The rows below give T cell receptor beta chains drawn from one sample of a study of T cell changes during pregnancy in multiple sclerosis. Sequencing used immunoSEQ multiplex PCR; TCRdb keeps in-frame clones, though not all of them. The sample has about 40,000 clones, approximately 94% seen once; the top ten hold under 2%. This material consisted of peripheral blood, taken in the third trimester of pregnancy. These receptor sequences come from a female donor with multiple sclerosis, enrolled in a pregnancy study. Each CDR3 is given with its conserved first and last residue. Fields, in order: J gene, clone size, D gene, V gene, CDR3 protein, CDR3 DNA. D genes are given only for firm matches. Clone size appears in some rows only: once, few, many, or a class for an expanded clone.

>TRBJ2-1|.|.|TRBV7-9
CASTSELYNEQFF
TGTGCCAGCACTAGCGAATTGTACAATGAGCAGTTCTTC
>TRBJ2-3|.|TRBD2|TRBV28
CASSLRAGTSGSTSTDTQYF
TGTGCCAGCAGTTTACGCGCCGGGACTAGCGGGTCTACTAGCACAGATACGCAGTATTTT
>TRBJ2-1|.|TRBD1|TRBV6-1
CASSEARTGGSHEQFF
TGTGCCAGCAGTGAAGCCAGGACAGGGGGTTCACATGAGCAGTTCTTC
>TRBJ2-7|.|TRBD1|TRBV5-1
CASSSGTGQGFYEQYF
TGCGCCAGCAGCTCCGGGACGGGACAGGGCTTCTACGAGCAGTACTTC
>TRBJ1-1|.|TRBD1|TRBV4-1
CASSHFLKGTANTEAFF
TGCGCCAGCAGCCACTTTCTAAAGGGGACAGCCAACACTGAAGCTTTCTTT
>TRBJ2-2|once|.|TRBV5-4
CASSLPTLTGELFF
TGTGCCAGCAGCTTACCGACACTCACCGGGGAGCTGTTTTTT
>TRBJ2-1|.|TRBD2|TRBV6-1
CASKHRGGAHNEQFF
TGTGCCAGCAAACACCGCGGGGGGGCCCACAATGAGCAGTTCTTC
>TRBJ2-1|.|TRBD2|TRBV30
CAWSVASGRVQPYNEQFF
TGTGCCTGGAGTGTCGCTAGCGGGAGGGTTCAGCCCTACAATGAGCAGTTCTTC
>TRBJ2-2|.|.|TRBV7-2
CASSLLTGELFF
TGTGCCAGCAGCTTACTTACCGGGGAGCTGTTTTTT
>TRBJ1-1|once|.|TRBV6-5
CASNLPGGTEAFF
TGTGCCAGCAACCTACCGGGGGGCACTGAAGCTTTCTTT
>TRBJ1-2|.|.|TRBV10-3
CAISQDGGEGRGYTF
TGTGCCATCAGCCAGGACGGAGGGGAAGGACGGGGCTACACCTTC
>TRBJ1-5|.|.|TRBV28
CASSLEGRGFVPQHF
TGTGCCAGCAGTTTAGAGGGTAGAGGGTTTGTGCCCCAGCATTTT
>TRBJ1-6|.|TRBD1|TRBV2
CASRKGQGHNSPLHF
TGTGCCAGCAGAAAAGGACAGGGACATAATTCACCCCTCCACTTT
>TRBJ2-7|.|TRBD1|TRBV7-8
CASSFSQDRASSYEQYF
TGTGCCAGCAGCTTCTCCCAAGACAGGGCCAGCTCCTACGAGCAGTACTTC
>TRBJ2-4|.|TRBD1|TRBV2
CASSEARGQGAAKNIQYF
TGTGCCAGCAGTGAAGCAAGGGGACAGGGGGCGGCCAAAAACATTCAGTACTTC
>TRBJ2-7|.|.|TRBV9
CASSAPLRDYEQYF
TGTGCCAGCAGCGCCCCCTTACGGGACTACGAGCAGTACTTC
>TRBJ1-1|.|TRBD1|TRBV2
CARQTQGATEAFF
TGTGCCAGACAGACCCAGGGGGCCACTGAAGCTTTCTTT
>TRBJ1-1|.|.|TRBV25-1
CASSGLNTEAFF
TGTGCCAGCTCAGGGCTGAACACTGAAGCTTTCTTT
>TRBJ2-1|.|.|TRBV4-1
CASSQDEGTHYNEQFF
TGCGCCAGCAGCCAAGATGAGGGGACTCACTACAATGAGCAGTTCTTC
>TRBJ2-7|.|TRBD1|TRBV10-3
CAISRPSGQGREQYF
TGTGCCATCAGTAGACCCTCGGGACAGGGCCGCGAGCAGTACTTC
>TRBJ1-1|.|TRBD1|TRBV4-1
CASSLLQGFTEAFF
TGCGCCAGCAGCCTTTTACAGGGGTTCACTGAAGCTTTCTTT
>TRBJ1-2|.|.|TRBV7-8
CASSFPGTYGYTF
TGTGCCAGCAGCTTCCCAGGCACCTATGGCTACACCTTC
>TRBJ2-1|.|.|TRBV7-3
CASSLRSGSYNEQFF
TGTGCCAGCAGCTTAAGGAGCGGTTCCTACAATGAGCAGTTCTTC
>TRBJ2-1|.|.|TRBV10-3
CAITGGRDNEQFF
TGTGCCATCACCGGGGGTCGGGACAATGAGCAGTTCTTC
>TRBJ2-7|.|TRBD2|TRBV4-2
CASSQEPGGLSEQYF
TGTGCCAGCAGCCAAGAGCCGGGGGGGCTGAGCGAGCAGTACTTC